The clone carrying this TCR beta chain has just a few counts. The target antigen is unknown. Germline CDR1 DFQATT, CDR2 SNEGSKA (reference sequence). V lost 1 base to trimming and J lost 13 bases, with 16 bases between them. The CDR3 covers 12 residues. As TCR cDNA was made by 5'RACE template switching, a universal primer site and UMIs were added. TCRdb analysed the 5' RACE reads with MiXCR anew, one entry per CDR3 protein. The sample includes nearly 550,000 distinct CDR3 sequences, around 21% seen only once; the top ten take 14%. This sample is drawn from a study of T cells after yellow fever vaccination. Study-level findings and limits: Clones that expanded after primary vaccination mostly reappeared after the booster (96% CD4, 70% to 90% CD8).

Source: PBMCs, taken 15 days after the yellow fever booster vaccination. This TCR derives from a man aged 25 to 40 who received the YFV17D yellow fever vaccine. The chain couples TRBV20-1 to TRBJ1-2; D gene unclear. CDR3 sequence reads: CSARVEDWRFTF. The CDR3 DNA is TGCAGTGCTAGAGTTGAAGATTGGAGATTCACCTTC.